These T cell receptor beta chains were read from a single sample in a study of blood T cell repertoires in COVID-19. Data came from immunoSEQ multiplex PCR; TCRdb stores just in-frame clones and leaves some out. Here the sample spans about 150,000 clones, over 65% being singletons. Sequences were obtained from peripheral blood. Receptors were obtained from a man older than 75 with acute or convalescent COVID-19. CDR3s include the opening cysteine and the closing phenylalanine or tryptophan. Each record gives: J gene, D gene, V gene, clone size, CDR3 DNA, CDR3 protein. D genes are given only for firm matches. Clone sizes are given selectively: once, few, many, or a class where the clone is expanded.

J: TRBJ1-2; D: TRBD1; V: TRBV5-1; size: few; DNA: TGCGCCAGCAGCAGGGGACAGGCTGATGGCTACACCTTC; CDR3: CASSRGQADGYTF
J: TRBJ2-2; D: -; V: TRBV6-5; size: -; DNA: TGTGCCAGCACGCGGCGGGAGCTGTTTTTT; CDR3: CASTRRELFF
J: TRBJ2-5; D: TRBD2; V: TRBV2; size: -; DNA: TGTGCCAGCAGTGAACCAGCGGGGGGGCGGGAGACCCAGTACTTC; CDR3: CASSEPAGGRETQYF
J: TRBJ2-3; D: -; V: TRBV5-1; size: -; DNA: TGCGCCAGCAGCTTGGCCGCCCGTGCTTTAGGCACAGATACGCAGTATTTT; CDR3: CASSLAARALGTDTQYF
J: TRBJ2-7; D: TRBD2; V: TRBV11-2; size: once; DNA: TGTGCCAGCAGCTTATTAGGCGGGGGGCACTCCTACGAGCAGTACTTC; CDR3: CASSLLGGGHSYEQYF
J: TRBJ1-2; D: TRBD1; V: TRBV20-1; size: few; DNA: TGCAGTGCTAGGGGACAGTATGGCTACACCTTC; CDR3: CSARGQYGYTF
J: TRBJ1-6; D: -; V: TRBV10-3; size: -; DNA: TGTGCCATCAGTGCGGGGGGTCCTAATTCACCCCTCCACTTT; CDR3: CAISAGGPNSPLHF
J: TRBJ2-1; D: -; V: TRBV28; size: few; DNA: TGTGCCAGCACGGAGGGGCTCGGCTCCTACAATGAGCAGTTCTTC; CDR3: CASTEGLGSYNEQFF
J: TRBJ2-1; D: TRBD1; V: TRBV5-5; size: -; DNA: TGTGCCAGCAGCTTGGTCGGGCAGGGGGTAGGTGAGCAGTTCTTC; CDR3: CASSLVGQGVGEQFF
J: TRBJ1-1; D: -; V: TRBV29-1; size: -; DNA: TGCAGCGGGGGGGCGGGGGCCCCTGAAGCTTTCTTT; CDR3: CSGGAGAPEAFF
J: TRBJ1-4; D: TRBD1; V: TRBV13; size: -; DNA: TGTGCCAGCAGCTTAAGGACAGGGTCCGCGGGAAAACTGTTTTTT; CDR3: CASSLRTGSAGKLFF